These T cell receptor beta chains were read from a single sample in a study of T-cell reconstitution after alpha-beta-depleted transplantation in children. TCRdb analysed the PCR reads with MiXCR anew, one entry per CDR3 protein. The sample carries approximately 980,000 distinct CDR3 sequences, about 29% recorded once. The sequencing used PBMCs, mostly from graft donor cells, collected 360 days after TCRalphabeta/CD19-depleted stem cell transplant. The receptors here all came from a boy under two years old who had a stem cell transplant for SCID, so the T cells may come from the graft donor. CDR3s include the opening cysteine and the closing phenylalanine or tryptophan. Fields, in order: D gene, J gene, V gene, clone size, CDR3 DNA, CDR3 protein. The D gene is left open where the match is weak. The size field is filled for only some rows; it gives once, few, many or a size class.

- | TRBJ1-2 | TRBV3-1 | few | TGTGCCAGCAGCCAAGTAGGGGAGAACTATGGCTACACCTTC | CASSQVGENYGYTF
- | TRBJ1-4 | TRBV6-1 | - | TGTGCCAGCACTGTACAGGGCTTTAATGAAAAACTGTTTTTT | CASTVQGFNEKLFF
- | TRBJ2-1 | TRBV19 | many | TGTGCCAGCCAAGGGAGCTCCTACAATGAGCAGTTCTTC | CASQGSSYNEQFF
- | TRBJ1-2 | TRBV20-1 | - | TGCAGTGCTGCGCTGGGACCGCTTCTTACTAACTATGGCTACACCTTC | CSAALGPLLTNYGYTF
TRBD2 | TRBJ2-3 | TRBV4-1 | - | TGCGCCAGCAGCCAAGTACAAACGGGAGGGGGAGAGAGAAAGCAGTATTTT | CASSQVQTGGGERKQYF
- | TRBJ2-1 | TRBV5-1 | - | TGCGCCAGCAGCTTGGGCATTCAGGCCTACAATGAGCAGTTCTTC | CASSLGIQAYNEQFF
- | TRBJ2-1 | TRBV5-1 | - | TGCGCCAGCAGCCCGGGGGGACAAGGCAATGAGCAGTTCTTC | CASSPGGQGNEQFF
- | TRBJ2-1 | TRBV29-1 | few | TGCAGCGTTGCCCAGCGCCTGTCCTACAATGAGCAGTTCTTC | CSVAQRLSYNEQFF
TRBD2 | TRBJ2-5 | TRBV7-8 | - | TGTGCCAGCAGCTTATCAGGAGCGGGGGGGCAAGAGACCCAGTACTTC | CASSLSGAGGQETQYF
- | TRBJ1-5 | TRBV5-5 | - | TGTGCCAGCAGCTTGGGCGGTGCAAGTCTCAATCAGCCCCAGCATTTT | CASSLGGASLNQPQHF
TRBD1 | TRBJ1-2 | TRBV9 | few | TGTGCCAGCACCCTAAGGACAGGCGGGAACTATGGCTACACCTTC | CASTLRTGGNYGYTF
- | TRBJ2-1 | TRBV18 | - | TGTGCCAGCTCACCAGAGACAGCTGAGCAGTTCTTC | CASSPETAEQFF
TRBD1 | TRBJ1-2 | TRBV19 | - | TGTGCCAGTAGCCAGGACAGGGACCACTATGGCTACACCTTC | CASSQDRDHYGYTF
TRBD1 | TRBJ2-3 | TRBV18 | - | TGTGCCAGCTCACCTAAACAGGGGAGCACAGATACGCAGTATTTT | CASSPKQGSTDTQYF
- | TRBJ2-7 | TRBV2 | - | TGTGCCAGCAGAACGGACAGATCCGAGCAGTACTTC | CASRTDRSEQYF
TRBD2 | TRBJ2-3 | TRBV10-3 | - | TGTGCCATCATCTTTTTCTCCGGGACTAGCCCAACTTTCACAGATACGCAGTATTTT | CAIIFFSGTSPTFTDTQYF
- | TRBJ2-1 | TRBV20-1 | - | TGCAGTGCTAGGGGAGGATGGGGCTGGGGGGAGCAGTTCTTC | CSARGGWGWGEQFF
- | TRBJ2-7 | TRBV20-1 | - | TGCAGTGCTAGAGCCAGCAGGTACTACGAGCAGTACTTC | CSARASRYYEQYF
- | TRBJ2-1 | TRBV5-1 | - | TGCGCCAGCAGCTTGTGGCGGGGTCCCAATGAGCAGTTCTTC | CASSLWRGPNEQFF
- | TRBJ2-2 | TRBV12-3/TRBV12-4 | - | TGTGCCAGCAGTTTCGTCGACTGGACAGCGAACACCGGGGAGCTGTTTTTT | CASSFVDWTANTGELFF
TRBD2 | TRBJ2-1 | TRBV2 | - | TGTGCCAGCAGTGCGGGGGGCGGGGGGCCGAGCTCCTACAATGAGCAGTTCTTC | CASSAGGGGPSSYNEQFF
TRBD1 | TRBJ1-1 | TRBV2 | few | TGTGCCAGCAGCGGGGACAGGACTTACCAGAACACTGAAGCTTTCTTT | CASSGDRTYQNTEAFF
- | TRBJ1-4 | TRBV20-1 | many | TGCAGTGCTAGAGAGACATGGGGGAATGAAAAACTGTTTTTT | CSARETWGNEKLFF
TRBD2 | TRBJ2-2 | TRBV6-2/TRBV6-3 | - | TGTGCCAGCAGCCACGGGACTAGTGGGTCCGGGGAGCTGTTTTTT | CASSHGTSGSGELFF
- | TRBJ2-1 | TRBV5-1 | once | TGCGCCAGCAGCTTGAATCCGGGACTGATCTACAATGAGCAGTTCTTC | CASSLNPGLIYNEQFF
- | TRBJ2-2 | TRBV29-1 | few | TGCAGCGTCCCCGGACTGAAAAACACCGGGGAGCTGTTTTTT | CSVPGLKNTGELFF
TRBD1 | TRBJ2-1 | TRBV5-6 | few | TGTGCCAGCAGCCTATTGAGGACAGGGACCTACAATGAGCAGTTCTTC | CASSLLRTGTYNEQFF
TRBD1 | TRBJ2-7 | TRBV5-1 | - | TGCGCCAGCAGCTACGGACAGGGCCGCTACGAGCAGTACTTC | CASSYGQGRYEQYF